This T cell receptor (beta chain) was found in a study of early T cells in non-severe SARS-CoV-2 infection. Across the study: Unsorted whole blood bulk RNA was sequenced, with unpaired chains. Findings and limits, study-wide: Anti-spike CD8 responses were favored by VDJdb matching, which missed private and CD4 specificities.

This clonotype was picked up a small number of times. The target antigen is unknown. Each single cDNA molecule received a unique molecular identifier. A single record per CDR3 protein comes from TCRdb applying MiXCR to the 5' RACE reads. The table has tens of thousands of distinct CDR3 sequences, more than 9% seen once; the top ten hold 3.5% to 5%. The germline V gene has CDR1 SNHLY and CDR2 FYNNEI. Losses at the gene ends were 2 bases for V and 7 bases for J; bases not matched to a gene: 9. CDR3 length equals 16 residues. This sequence was found in an adult who was a healthcare worker with PCR-confirmed SARS-CoV-2 infection or an uninfected control (not recorded which). The sequencing input was whole blood. The chain employs TRBV2 and TRBJ2-1; 9 bases are shared with TRBD2. Here the CDR3 DNA reads TGTGCCAGCAGTGAAAGGGGTAGCGGGAGTGGGAATGAGCAGTTCTTC. Translating it yields CASSERGSGSGNEQFF.